Sequencing of this T cell receptor (beta chain) was carried out in a study of T-cell memory formation after mild COVID-19. Study-wide results and caveats: What remained unconfirmed was the SARS-CoV-2 specificity of second-wave clones peaking on day 37. Researchers found some responding clones in pre-infection memory, a sign that cross-reactive memory joined.

About this clonotype itself: Its target is not known.

The CDR3 contains 19 residues. Trimming removed 6 bases from V and 0 bases from J; junction bases left unmatched: 18. CDR1 and CDR2 (germline): DFQATT, SNEGSKA (reference sequence). Constant-segment primers were used for 5'RACE, and the resulting TCR alpha and TCR beta cDNA libraries carried sample barcodes and UMIs. TCRdb independently ran MiXCR on the 5' RACE reads; one entry per CDR3 protein. There are some 210,000 distinct CDR3 sequences in the sample; roughly 30% occur only once, and approximately 10% lies in the top ten. The V and J genes are TRBV20-1 and TRBJ2-3; TRBD2 matches at 10 bases. This sequence originates from an adult woman who had mild COVID-19 (a few samples of this study predate the infection). Cell type and time point are not known. Material for sequencing was PBMCs or a T cell subset sorted from them (not recorded which). This CDR3 reads CSAPVVASGSTLSTDTQYF. The DNA for the CDR3 is TGCAGTGCCCCGGTGGTGGCTAGCGGGAGTACTTTAAGCACAGATACGCAGTATTTT.